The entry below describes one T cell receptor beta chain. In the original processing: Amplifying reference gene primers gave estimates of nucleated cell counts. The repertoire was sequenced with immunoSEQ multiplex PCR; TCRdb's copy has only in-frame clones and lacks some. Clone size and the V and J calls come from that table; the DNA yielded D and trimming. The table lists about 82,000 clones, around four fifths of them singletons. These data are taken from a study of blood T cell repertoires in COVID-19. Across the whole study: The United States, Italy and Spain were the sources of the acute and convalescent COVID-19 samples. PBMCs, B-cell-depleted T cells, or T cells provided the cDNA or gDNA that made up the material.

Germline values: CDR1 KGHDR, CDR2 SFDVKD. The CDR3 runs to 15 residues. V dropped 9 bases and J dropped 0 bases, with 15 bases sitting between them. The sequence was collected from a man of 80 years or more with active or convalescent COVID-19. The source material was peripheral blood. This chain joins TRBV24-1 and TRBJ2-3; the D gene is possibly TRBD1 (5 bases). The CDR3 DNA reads TGTGCCACCTCGCACAGGATTACTAGCACAGATACGCAGTATTTT. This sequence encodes CATSHRITSTDTQYF.